Sequencing of this TCR beta chain was carried out in a study of cytomegalovirus exposure and HLA in healthy donors. Study-wide results and limits: In vitro data verified a few CMV-associated chains as specific for CMV antigens. Most TCR sequences were seen very rarely across donors, but some public TCRs occurred in many. The authors listed 164 TCR beta chains as cytomegalovirus-associated.

This table comes from immunoSEQ multiplex PCR, and its TCRdb copy is limited to in-frame clones, with some not included. The sample lists about 73,000 clones, 85% to 95% occurring once. Looked up from germline, CDR1 is LGHNA and CDR2 is YSLEER. With V trimmed by 4 bases and J by 3 bases, 4 bases remained unmatched. This CDR3 has 14 residues. The donors were in the roughly 120-subject validation cohort; that cohort was separate from the roughly 660-subject first cohort. Notes on this clone: Antigen: not known.

The clonotype originates from a woman between 18 and 30 years old in good health and CMV-seropositive. Sequenced sample: PBMCs. The V gene is TRBV4-3, the J gene TRBJ1-1, with 8 bases aligning to TRBD1. The CDR3 DNA reads TGCGCCAGCAGCCGACCGGGACAGGACACTGAAGCTTTCTTT. Its protein product is CASSRPGQDTEAFF.